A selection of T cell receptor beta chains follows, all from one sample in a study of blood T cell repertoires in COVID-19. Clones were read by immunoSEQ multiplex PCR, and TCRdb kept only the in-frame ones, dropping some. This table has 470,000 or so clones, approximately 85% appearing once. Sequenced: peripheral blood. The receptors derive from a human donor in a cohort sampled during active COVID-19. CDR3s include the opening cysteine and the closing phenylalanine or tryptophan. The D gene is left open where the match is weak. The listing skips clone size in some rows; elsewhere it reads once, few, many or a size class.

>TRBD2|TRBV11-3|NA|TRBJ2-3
CASSLRTSGTPTDTQYF
TGTGCCAGCAGCTTGCGGACTAGCGGGACCCCCACAGATACGCAGTATTTT
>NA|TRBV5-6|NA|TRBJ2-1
CASSRRGWDIHDNEQFF
TGTGCCAGCAGCCGGCGAGGATGGGACATTCACGACAATGAGCAGTTCTTC
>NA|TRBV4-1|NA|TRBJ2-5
CASSPQFRRGYETQYF
TGCGCCAGCAGCCCCCAGTTTCGAAGGGGTTATGAGACCCAGTACTTC
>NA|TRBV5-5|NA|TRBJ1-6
CASSPSSGLMGSPLHF
TGTGCCAGCAGCCCTTCATCGGGACTGATGGGGTCACCCCTCCACTTT
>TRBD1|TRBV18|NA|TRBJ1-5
CASASQGAGNQPQHF
TGTGCCAGCGCCAGCCAGGGGGCCGGCAATCAGCCCCAGCATTTT
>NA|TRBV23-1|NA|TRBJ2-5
CASSQSGGGSETQYF
TGCGCCAGCAGTCAATCGGGAGGGGGATCTGAGACCCAGTACTTC
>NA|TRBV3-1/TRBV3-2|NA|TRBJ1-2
CASSGRGYGYTF
TGTGCCAGCTCGGGCAGGGGCTATGGCTACACCTTC
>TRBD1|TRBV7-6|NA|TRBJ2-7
CASSLAGGQGNDEQYF
TGTGCCAGCAGCTTAGCAGGGGGACAGGGTAACGACGAGCAGTACTTC
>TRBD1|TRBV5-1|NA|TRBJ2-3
CASSLGDRTDTQYF
TGCGCCAGCAGCTTGGGGGACAGAACAGATACGCAGTATTTT
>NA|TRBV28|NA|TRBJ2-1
CASSPRAPRGRQFF
TGTGCCAGCAGCCCCCGGGCCCCCCGAGGGAGGCAGTTCTTC
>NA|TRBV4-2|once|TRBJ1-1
CASSQDRGPSLEAFF
TGTGCCAGCAGCCAAGACCGCGGGCCCTCTCTTGAAGCTTTCTTT
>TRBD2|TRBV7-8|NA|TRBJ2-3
CASSLRASGRAVSDTQYF
TGTGCCAGCAGCTTGAGGGCTAGCGGGAGGGCCGTCTCAGATACGCAGTATTTT
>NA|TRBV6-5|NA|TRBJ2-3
CASRQTATDTQYF
TGTGCCAGCAGGCAGACAGCGACAGATACGCAGTATTTT
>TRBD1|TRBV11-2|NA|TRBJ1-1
CASSFRDRETPFF
TGTGCCAGCAGCTTCCGGGACAGGGAGACCCCCTTCTTT
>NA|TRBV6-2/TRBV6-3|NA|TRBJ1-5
CASSSNRAGNQPQHF
TGTGCCAGCAGTTCCAACAGGGCGGGCAATCAGCCCCAGCATTTT
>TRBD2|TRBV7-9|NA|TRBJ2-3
CASSFTSGSPNTQYF
TGTGCCAGCAGCTTCACTAGCGGGAGTCCAAATACGCAGTATTTT
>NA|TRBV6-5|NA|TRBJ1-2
CASSLQNLGHGSYTF
TGTGCCAGCAGCCTCCAAAATTTGGGGCATGGGAGCTACACCTTC
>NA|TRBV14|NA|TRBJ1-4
CASSQDRGLGLFF
TGTGCCAGCAGCCAAGATCGAGGGTTGGGCCTGTTTTTT
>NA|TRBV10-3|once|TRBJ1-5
CAISVEGQNQPQHF
TGTGCCATCAGTGTTGAGGGTCAGAATCAGCCCCAGCATTTT
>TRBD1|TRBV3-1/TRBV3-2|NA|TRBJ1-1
CASSQRRGQGLTEAFF
TGTGCCAGCAGCCAAAGGAGGGGACAGGGGCTCACTGAAGCTTTCTTT
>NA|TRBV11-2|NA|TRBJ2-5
CASSLDHGAEETQYF
TGTGCCAGCAGCTTAGATCATGGAGCCGAAGAGACCCAGTACTTC
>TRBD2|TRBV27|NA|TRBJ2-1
CASSFRLAGGTYNEQFF
TGTGCCAGCAGTTTCCGACTAGCGGGAGGAACTTACAATGAGCAGTTCTTC
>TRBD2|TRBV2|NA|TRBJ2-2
CASRGLAGANTGELFF
TGTGCCAGCAGGGGACTAGCGGGGGCGAACACCGGGGAGCTGTTTTTT
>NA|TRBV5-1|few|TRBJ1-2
CASSLSLDSYGYTF
TGCGCCAGCAGCTTGTCCTTGGACAGCTATGGCTACACCTTC
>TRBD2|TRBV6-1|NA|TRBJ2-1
CASSDGTRGSEQFF
TGTGCCAGCAGTGACGGGACTAGGGGTAGTGAGCAGTTCTTC
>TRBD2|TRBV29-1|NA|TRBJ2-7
CSVGTSGYEQYF
TGCAGCGTAGGGACTAGCGGCTACGAGCAGTACTTC
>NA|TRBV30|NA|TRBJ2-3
CAWSVGLLRDTQYF
TGTGCCTGGAGTGTCGGACTCCTCCGGGATACGCAGTATTTT
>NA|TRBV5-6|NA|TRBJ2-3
CASSLEPRRTDTQYF
TGTGCCAGCAGCTTGGAACCCAGAAGAACAGATACGCAGTATTTT
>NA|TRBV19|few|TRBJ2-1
CASTQRGRRNAPASYNEQFF
TGTGCCAGTACCCAAAGGGGCAGGAGAAATGCCCCAGCCTCGTACAATGAGCAGTTCTTC
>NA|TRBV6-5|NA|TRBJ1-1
CASSPLYEGNTEAFF
TGTGCCAGCAGTCCCCTTTACGAGGGTAACACTGAAGCTTTCTTT
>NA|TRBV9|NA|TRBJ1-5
CASSGPTGQPQHF
TGTGCCAGCAGCGGACCCACAGGACAGCCCCAGCATTTT
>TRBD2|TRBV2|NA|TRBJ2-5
CASSEVGGSGQETQYF
TGTGCCAGCAGTGAAGTGGGGGGTAGCGGGCAAGAGACCCAGTACTTC
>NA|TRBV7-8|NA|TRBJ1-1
CASSLPGMNTEAFF
TGTGCCAGCAGCCTTCCGGGAATGAACACTGAAGCTTTCTTT
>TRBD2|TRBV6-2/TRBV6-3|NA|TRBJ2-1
CASSSRLAGHYNEQFF
TGTGCCAGCAGCTCTCGACTAGCGGGTCACTACAATGAGCAGTTCTTC
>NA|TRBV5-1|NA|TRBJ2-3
CASRVIPLADTQYF
TGCGCCAGCAGAGTAATACCCCTCGCGGATACGCAGTATTTT